The text below deals with one T cell receptor (beta chain). Many counts were recorded for this clonotype. Its antigen remains undetermined. No base quality information exists; no much larger clone differs at one position. The library was generated by RT-PCR. The reads were generated on an Illumina HiSeq 2500. TCRdb took the public reads, trimmed them with fastp at Q25, ran MiXCR for clone calling and kept in-frame beta chains. Records with the same CDR3 protein are collapsed into one entry carrying the most frequent genes and DNA. This sample is represented by 300,000 to 350,000 distinct CDR3 sequences; roughly a fifth of them were singletons. About 9.4% of the sample lies in the top ten. The data are from a study of response to subunit inactivated influenza vaccine (dated by TCRdb to the late 2010s). For context, the study as a whole: The study used deep quantitative T cell receptor repertoire profiling to track responses to a trivalent subunit inactivated influenza vaccine.

What the research found in general, with its limitations: It was suggested by the authors that each seasonal influenza vaccination may recruit only a limited number of new T cells.

The junction carries 20 bases between V and J, which are trimmed by 7 bases and 7 bases respectively. CDR1 and CDR2 were assigned from the germline V gene as MDHEN and SYDVKM. The CDR3 measures 15 amino acids from cysteine to phenylalanine. The DNA shown is the 45-base CDR3, in frame from base 1. Source: PBMCs from blood, taken about 20 months after vaccination. Recombination linked TRBV28 to TRBJ1-5; TRBD1 could be the D gene, as 5 bases match. The receptor was derived from a man between 45 and 75 years old who received an inactivated influenza vaccine. Donor details come from another sample of the same person, matched by shared clones. CDR3 sequence: CASTPSGAWTQPQHF. The sequence in DNA is TGTGCCAGCACTCCCAGCGGGGCCTGGACACAGCCCCAGCATTTT.